The 23 T cell receptor beta chains below come from one sample, sequenced in a study of shared clonotypes between healthy human individuals. TCRdb keeps only in-frame clones here, not all; method: immunoSEQ multiplex PCR. The sample carries 450,000 to 500,000 clones, around 85% recorded once. The sequencing input was PBMCs. Every receptor here comes from a woman between 40 and 50 years old in good health. Some clones in this sample may be carry-over from other donors' samples.

Note on this clone: This sequence may be a read error, since a much larger clone differs from it by one base. V gene TRBV5-6 combines with J gene TRBJ1-6, with TRBD1 identical over 7 bases. The length of the CDR3 is 15 residues. Germline CDR1 and CDR2: SGHDT and YYEEEE. DNA of the CDR3: TGTGCCAGCAGCTTACTAGACAGGGATAATTCACTCCTCCACTTT. Its protein is CASSLLDRDNSLLHF.

This clone was seen a handful of times. The chain carries TRBV6-5 and TRBJ2-7; 10 positions agree with TRBD2. Trimming at V came to 6 bases and at J to 2 bases, leaving 4 bases not matched to a gene. Germline assignment: CDR1 MNHEY and CDR2 SVGAGI. The CDR3 totals 14 residues. The CDR3 DNA is TGTGCCAGCAGCCCTAGCGGGAGTACCTACGAGCAGTACTTC. Translation gives CASSPSGSTYEQYF.

This clone was seen many times. The rearrangement uses TRBV28 and TRBJ2-1, with D uncertain. Between the trimmed V and J ends, which lost 2 bases and 5 bases, there was a span of 4 bases. Germline values: CDR1 MDHEN, CDR2 SYDVKM. There are 12 residues in the CDR3. The CDR3 region is CASSLNHNEQFF. CDR3 bases: TGTGCCAGCAGTTTAAACCACAATGAGCAGTTCTTC.

The chain is built from TRBV28 and TRBJ2-1; 9 bases are shared with TRBD1. V gave up 2 bases and J gave up 7 bases; unmatched junction bases: 6. The CDR3 spans 15 residues. Germline V lookup: CDR1 MDHEN, CDR2 SYDVKM. Written as DNA, the CDR3 is TGTGCCAGCAGTTTACCGGGACAGGGATGGAATGAGCAGTTCTTC. Its translation is CASSLPGQGWNEQFF.

This chain uses TRBV10-3 with TRBJ2-1, with 8 bases that match TRBD2. V was clipped by 6 bases and J by 8 bases; unmatched bases: 9. The CDR3 sequence is 14 residues long. Germline assignment: CDR1 ENHRY and CDR2 SYGVKD. The DNA for the CDR3 is TGTGCCATCAGAAGCGGGAGTGGCTCCTATGAGCAGTTCTTC. It specifies CAIRSGSGSYEQFF.

A word on this clone: A much larger clone lies one base from this, so it may be a read error. Other DNA sequences in the same sample also yield this CDR3. The J gene is TRBJ2-3, the V gene TRBV2; D unclear. V shed 5 bases and J shed 1 base, with 28 bases lying between them. Per the germline V gene, CDR1 is SNHLY and CDR2 is FYNNEI. The CDR3 loop spans 20 amino acids. The CDR3 sequence is CASSPSYLLSNLRGTDTQYF. The CDR3 nucleotides are TGTGCCAGCAGTCCTTCGTACCTCCTTTCCAATCTTAGAGGCACAGATACGCAGTATTTT.

The chain joins TRBV19 to TRBJ2-7; D not resolved. Trimming stripped 3 bases from V and 12 bases from J, with 12 bases between. Germline values: CDR1 LNHDA, CDR2 SQIVND (reference sequence). The CDR3 is 11 amino acids. The CDR3 is CASSIGRLLYF. CDR3 nucleotide sequence: TGTGCCAGTAGTATCGGTCGCCTTCTGTACTTC.

CDR3 DNA sequence: TGCGCCAGCAGCTCCCGGACTTACAGGGCAGCCAGCTCCTACAATGAGCAGTTCTTC. This encodes CASSSRTYRAASSYNEQFF. V usage is TRBV5-1 and J usage is TRBJ2-1, with D perhaps TRBD1 (6 bases). The germline V gene has CDR1 SGHRS and CDR2 YFSETQ. This CDR3 has 19 residues. V dropped 3 bases and J dropped 0 bases, with 22 bases sitting between them.

The V call is TRBV11-2, the J call TRBJ1-1, with D possibly being TRBD1 (5 bases). CDR3 length: 17 amino acids. V lost 5 bases and J lost 0, with 19 bases in between. Germline values: CDR1 SGHAT, CDR2 FQNNGV. DNA for the CDR3: TGTGCCAGCAGCCCGAGTCGGACGGGACTTATGAACACTGAAGCTTTCTTT. Protein: CASSPSRTGLMNTEAFF. The variable domain in full, completed from reference TRBV11-2 and TRBJ1-1, reads EAGVAQSPRYKIIEKRQSVAFWCNPISGHATLYWYQQILGQGPKLLIQFQNNGVVDDSQLPKDRFSAERLKGVDSTLKIQPAKLEDSAVYLCASSPSRTGLMNTEAFFGQGTRLTVV.

V usage is TRBV7-9 and J usage is TRBJ2-1; 10 bases are a match to TRBD2. This CDR3 contains 16 residues. V lost 4 bases, J lost 4 bases, and 7 bases stayed unmatched. Germline CDR1 reads SEHNR; CDR2 reads FQNEAQ (reference sequence). CDR3: CASSSPQREGYNEQFF. Here the CDR3 DNA reads TGTGCCAGCAGCTCACCACAGCGGGAGGGGTACAATGAGCAGTTCTTC.

The genes are TRBV13 and TRBJ2-5; 10 nucleotides align to TRBD2. Unmatched junction bases numbered 8, after V lost 5 bases and J lost 5 bases. The CDR3 runs 15 residues. Germline V gene sequence: CDR1 PRHDT, CDR2 FYEKMQ (reference sequence). Written as DNA, the CDR3 is TGTGCCAGCAGCATACAGCGGGAGGGCGCTGAGACCCAGTACTTC. It yields the protein CASSIQREGAETQYF. The whole variable domain, filled in from reference TRBV13 and TRBJ2-5, reads AAGVIQSPRHLIKEKRETATLKCYPIPRHDTVYWYQQGPGQDPQFLISFYEKMQSDKGSIPDRFSAQQFSDYHSELNMSSLELGDSALYFCASSIQREGAETQYFGPGTRLLVL.

This clone was counted a single time. The J gene is TRBJ2-5, the V gene TRBV5-4; D call uncertain. Germline V CDR1 and CDR2: SGHNT, YYREEE (reference sequence). The CDR3 extends over 14 amino acids. Trimming shortened V by 0 bases and J by 0 bases, and 6 bases separated the two germline ends. The DNA of the CDR3 is TGTGCCAGCAGCTTGGGTGGGTACCAAGAGACCCAGTACTTC. Its translation: CASSLGGYQETQYF.

The chain combines TRBV28 with TRBJ2-1; no firm D call. The CDR3 covers 11 residues. The germline gives CDR1 MDHEN, CDR2 SYDVKM. V lost 5 bases to trimming and J lost 10 bases, with 9 bases between them. DNA of the CDR3: TGTGCCAGCAGTCCCCACCGAGAGCAGTTCTTC. This encodes CASSPHREQFF.

This clone was found once. The chain combines TRBV18 with TRBJ1-2; 10 bases match TRBD1. The length of the CDR3 is 15 residues. Germline V gene sequence: CDR1 KGHSH, CDR2 LQKENI. J was trimmed by 7 bases and V by 3 bases; bases with no gene match: 8. CDR3 bases: TGTGCCAGCTCACCTACCGGGACAGGGGTTCGTGGCTACACCTTC. Protein sequence: CASSPTGTGVRGYTF.

This clone showed up just once. The rearrangement joins TRBV11-3 to TRBJ2-1; 8 nucleotides line up with TRBD2. Germline assignment: CDR1 SGHNT and CDR2 YENEEA. There are 15 residues in the CDR3. Trimming cost V 3 bases and J 6 bases; bases outside gene matches: 7. CDR3 loop: CASSFLAGGRNEQFF. CDR3 coding DNA: TGTGCCAGCAGCTTCCTTGCGGGGGGCCGCAATGAGCAGTTCTTC.

V and J are TRBV7-9 and TRBJ2-2; D unresolved. Per germline, CDR1 SEHNR and CDR2 FQNEAQ (reference sequence). The CDR3 covers 16 residues. With 1 base removed from V and 0 bases from J, the gap between germline ends came to 9 bases. In DNA form, the CDR3 reads TGTGCCAGCAGCTTAGACATTGCTGCGAACACCGGGGAGCTGTTTTTT. This encodes CASSLDIAANTGELFF.

The chain carries TRBV30 and TRBJ2-1; 9 bases fit TRBD2. The J segment lost 7 bases and the V segment lost 4 bases, leaving 14 bases of the junction unmatched. Germline CDR1 and CDR2: GTSNPN and SVGIG (reference sequence). This CDR3 spans 16 amino acids. CDR3 DNA sequence: TGTGCCTGGACTGTAAAAGGGACTAGCCGGCTTAATGAGCAGTTCTTC. Translation gives CAWTVKGTSRLNEQFF.

V gene TRBV4-1 combines with J gene TRBJ1-2; the match to TRBD1 covers 9 bases. The germline V gene has CDR1 MGHRA and CDR2 YSYEKL. The junction had 14 bases not matched to a gene; V was cut back by 4 bases and J by 5 bases. The CDR3 runs to 17 residues. The CDR3 DNA is TGCGCCAGCAGCCTTTCTCCCGGGACAGGGTCAGCTTATGGCTACACCTTC. Its protein product is CASSLSPGTGSAYGYTF.

This clone appeared a few times. V usage is TRBV21-1 and J usage is TRBJ2-2; the table's D call, TRBD2, was not checked against the DNA. TRBV21-1 is labeled a pseudogene. This CDR3 region has 17 residues. The DNA for the CDR3 is TGTGCCAGCAGCAATCCCCGGACTAGCGGGAGAGACGGGGAGCTGTTTTTT. The encoded protein is CASSNPRTSGRDGELFF.

On this clone itself: The germline gene is not matched at one end of the junction; a read error may be the cause. The J gene is TRBJ2-6, the V gene TRBV6-1, with D possibly matching TRBD2 (5 bases). Germline CDR1 MNHNS, CDR2 SASEGT. CDR3 length equals 16 residues. CDR3 loop: CASSELDFSGATVLTF. CDR3 coding DNA: TGTGCCAGCAGTGAATTGGACTTCTCTGGTGCCACCGTCCTGACTTTC.

On this clone itself: A far larger clone is just one base off, so this is likely a read error. The rearrangement links TRBV7-8 to TRBJ1-1, with D perhaps TRBD1 (5 bases). The CDR3 sequence is 16 residues long. In germline, CDR1 is SGHVS, CDR2 FQNEAQ. The CDR3 DNA follows: TGTGCCAGCAGCCCATCCGGGGGGGGAGCGAACGCTGAAGCTTTCTTT. Encoded protein: CASSPSGGGANAEAFF. Combining the CDR3 with reference TRBV7-8 and TRBJ1-1 gives the whole variable domain GAGVSQSPRYKVAKRGQDVALRCDPISGHVSLFWYQQALGQGPEFLTYFQNEAQLDKSGLPSDRFFAERPEGSVSTLKIQRTQQEDSAVYLCASSPSGGGANAEAFFGQGTRLTVV.

This clone has a handful of counts. The CDR3 protein is CAWSPTGYEQYF. Here the CDR3 DNA reads TGTGCCTGGAGTCCTACGGGGTACGAGCAGTACTTC. The chain is built from TRBV30 and TRBJ2-5, with D maybe TRBD2 (5 bases). With the DNA end fitting TRBJ2-7 better, the J assignment may be wrong. The CDR3 runs to 12 residues. CDR1 is GTSNPN and CDR2 is SVGIG in the germline V gene (reference sequence).

This clone occurred once. The DNA for the CDR3 is TGTGCCAGCAGCTTATACTACGGGAGTGGGTACAATGAGCAGTTCTTC. It specifies CASSLYYGSGYNEQFF. The rearrangement links TRBV7-2 to TRBJ2-1; possibly TRBD2 for D (6 bases). The CDR3 is 16 amino acids. Germline-derived CDR1 and CDR2 are SGHTA and FQGNSA. Deletions cut 2 bases from V and 4 bases from J, with 15 bases between.